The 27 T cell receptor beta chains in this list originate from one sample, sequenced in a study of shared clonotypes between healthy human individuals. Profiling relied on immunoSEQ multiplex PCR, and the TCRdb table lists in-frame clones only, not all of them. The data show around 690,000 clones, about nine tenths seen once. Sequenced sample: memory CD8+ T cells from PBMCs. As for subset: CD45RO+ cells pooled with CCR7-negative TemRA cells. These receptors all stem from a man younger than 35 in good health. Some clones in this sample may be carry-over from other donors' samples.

The CDR3 DNA sequence: TGTGCCAGCAGTCGGGGACTGGCTGCTGGCTACACCTTC. Residues: CASSRGLAAGYTF. The chain employs TRBV6-5 and TRBJ1-2; tentative D call: TRBD1 (5 bases). With 5 bases removed from V and 7 bases from J, the gap between germline ends came to 14 bases. CDR3 size: 13 residues. Looked up from germline, CDR1 is MNHEY and CDR2 is SVGAGI.

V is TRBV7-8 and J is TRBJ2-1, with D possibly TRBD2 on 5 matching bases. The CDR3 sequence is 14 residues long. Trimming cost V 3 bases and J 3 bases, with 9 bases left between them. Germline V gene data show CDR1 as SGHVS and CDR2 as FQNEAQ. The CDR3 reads CASSFGVHYNEQFF. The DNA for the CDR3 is TGTGCCAGCAGCTTCGGGGTACACTACAATGAGCAGTTCTTC.

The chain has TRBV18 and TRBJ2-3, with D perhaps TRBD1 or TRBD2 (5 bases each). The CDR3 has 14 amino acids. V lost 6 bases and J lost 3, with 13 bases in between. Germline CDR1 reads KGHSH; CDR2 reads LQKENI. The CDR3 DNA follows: TGTGCCAGCTCGGGGGAGTCGTTGACAGATACGCAGTATTTT. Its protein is CASSGESLTDTQYF.

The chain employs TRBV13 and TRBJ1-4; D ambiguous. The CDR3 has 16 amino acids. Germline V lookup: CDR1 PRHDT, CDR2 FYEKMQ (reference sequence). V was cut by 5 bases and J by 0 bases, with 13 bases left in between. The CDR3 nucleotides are TGTGCCAGCAGCCTGGCGGGGTCGACAACTAATGAAAAACTGTTTTTT. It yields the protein CASSLAGSTTNEKLFF.

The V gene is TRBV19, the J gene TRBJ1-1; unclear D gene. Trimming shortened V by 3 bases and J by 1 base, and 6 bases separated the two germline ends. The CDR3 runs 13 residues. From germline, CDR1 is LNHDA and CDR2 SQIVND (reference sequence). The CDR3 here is CASSMWGNTEAFF. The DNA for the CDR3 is TGTGCCAGTAGTATGTGGGGGAACACTGAAGCTTTCTTT.

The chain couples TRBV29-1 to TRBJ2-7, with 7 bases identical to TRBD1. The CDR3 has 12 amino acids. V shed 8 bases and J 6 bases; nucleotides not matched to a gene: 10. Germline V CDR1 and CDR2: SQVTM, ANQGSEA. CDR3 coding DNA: TGCAGCATAGCCTACAGGGGAGTCGAGCAGTACTTC. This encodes CSIAYRGVEQYF.

The CDR3 loop is CASSLVSRGPSNYGYTF. In nucleotides, the CDR3 is TGTGCCAGCAGCTTGGTATCGCGGGGCCCCTCTAACTATGGCTACACCTTC. The chain couples TRBV5-6 to TRBJ1-2; TRBD1 is a possible D gene (5 bases). The germline V and J ends were trimmed by 0 bases and 0 bases, with 15 bases remaining between them. This CDR3 comprises 17 residues. Germline V lookup: CDR1 SGHDT, CDR2 YYEEEE.

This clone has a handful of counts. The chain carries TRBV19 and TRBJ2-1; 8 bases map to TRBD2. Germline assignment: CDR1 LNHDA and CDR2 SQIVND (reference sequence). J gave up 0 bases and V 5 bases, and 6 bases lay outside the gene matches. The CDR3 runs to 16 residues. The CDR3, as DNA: TGTGCCAGTAGTTCGTCCGGGACTAGCTCCTACAATGAGCAGTTCTTC. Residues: CASSSSGTSSYNEQFF.

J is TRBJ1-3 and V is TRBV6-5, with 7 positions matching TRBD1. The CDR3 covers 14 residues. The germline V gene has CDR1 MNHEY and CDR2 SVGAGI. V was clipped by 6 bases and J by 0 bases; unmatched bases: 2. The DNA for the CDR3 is TGTGCCAGCAGGGGACAGACCTCTGGAAACACCATATATTTT. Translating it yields CASRGQTSGNTIYF.

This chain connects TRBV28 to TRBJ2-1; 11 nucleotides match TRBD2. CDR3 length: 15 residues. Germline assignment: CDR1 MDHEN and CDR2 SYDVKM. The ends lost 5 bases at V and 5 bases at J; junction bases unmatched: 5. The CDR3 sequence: CASSPRLAGNNEQFF. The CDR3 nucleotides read TGTGCCAGCAGTCCTCGACTAGCGGGAAACAATGAGCAGTTCTTC.

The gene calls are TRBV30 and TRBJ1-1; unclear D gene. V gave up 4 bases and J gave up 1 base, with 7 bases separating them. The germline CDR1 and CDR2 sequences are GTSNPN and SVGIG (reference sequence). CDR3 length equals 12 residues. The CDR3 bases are TGTGCCTGGATTTTGGGGAACACTGAAGCTTTCTTT. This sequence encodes CAWILGNTEAFF.

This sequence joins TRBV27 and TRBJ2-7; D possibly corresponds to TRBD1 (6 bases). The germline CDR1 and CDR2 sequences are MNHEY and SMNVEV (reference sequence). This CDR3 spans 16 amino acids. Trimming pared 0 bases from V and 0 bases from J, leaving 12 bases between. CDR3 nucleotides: TGTGCCAGCAGTTTATCTTCAGGACAGAGCTCCTACGAGCAGTACTTC. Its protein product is CASSLSSGQSSYEQYF.

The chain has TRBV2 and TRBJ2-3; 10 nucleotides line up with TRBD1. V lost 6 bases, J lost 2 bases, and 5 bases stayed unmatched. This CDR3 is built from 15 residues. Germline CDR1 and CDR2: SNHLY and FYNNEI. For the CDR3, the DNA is TGTGCCAGCAGGGGGACAGGGGAAGACACAGATACGCAGTATTTT. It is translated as CASRGTGEDTDTQYF.

The CDR3 is CASRAQVPDTEAFF. The CDR3 DNA reads TGTGCCAGCAGAGCACAAGTGCCGGACACTGAAGCTTTCTTT. The rearrangement links TRBV6-5 to TRBJ1-1; D gene uncertain. CDR1 and CDR2 from the germline V gene are MNHEY and SVGAGI. Trimming shortened V by 6 bases and J by 3 bases, and 14 bases separated the two germline ends. This CDR3 comprises 14 residues.

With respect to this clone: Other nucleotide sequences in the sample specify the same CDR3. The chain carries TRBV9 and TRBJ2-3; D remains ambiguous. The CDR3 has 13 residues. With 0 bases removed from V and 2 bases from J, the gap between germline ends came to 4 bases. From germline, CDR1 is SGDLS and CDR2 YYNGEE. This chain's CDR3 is CASSVGVTDTQYF. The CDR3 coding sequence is TGTGCCAGCAGCGTAGGTGTCACAGATACGCAGTATTTT.

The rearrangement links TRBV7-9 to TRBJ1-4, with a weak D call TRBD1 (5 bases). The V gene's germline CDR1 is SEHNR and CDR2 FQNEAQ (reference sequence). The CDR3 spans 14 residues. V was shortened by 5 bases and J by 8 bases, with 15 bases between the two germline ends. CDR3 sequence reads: CASSPTEAGEKLFF. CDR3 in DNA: TGTGCCAGCAGCCCGACGGAGGCAGGGGAAAAACTGTTTTTT.

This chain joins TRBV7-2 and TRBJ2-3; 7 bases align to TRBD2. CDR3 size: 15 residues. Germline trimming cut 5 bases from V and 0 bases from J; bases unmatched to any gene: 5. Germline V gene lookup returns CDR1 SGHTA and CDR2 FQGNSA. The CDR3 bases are TGTGCCAGCAGCCGAAGCGGGGCTAGCACAGATACGCAGTATTTT. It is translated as CASSRSGASTDTQYF. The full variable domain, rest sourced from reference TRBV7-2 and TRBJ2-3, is GAGVSQSPSNKVTEKGKDVELRCDPISGHTALYWYRQSLGQGLEFLIYFQGNSAPDKSGLPSDRFSAERTGGSVSTLTIQRTQQEDSAVYLCASSRSGASTDTQYFGPGTRLTVL.

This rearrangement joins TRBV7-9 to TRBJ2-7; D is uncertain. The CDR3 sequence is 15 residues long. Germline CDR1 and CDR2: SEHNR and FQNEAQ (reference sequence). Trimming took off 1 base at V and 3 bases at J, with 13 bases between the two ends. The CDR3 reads CASSLGSAILYEQYF. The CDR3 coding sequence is TGTGCCAGCAGCTTAGGGTCGGCGATCCTCTACGAGCAGTACTTC. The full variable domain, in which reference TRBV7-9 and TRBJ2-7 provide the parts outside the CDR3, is DTGVSQNPRHKITKRGQNVTFRCDPISEHNRLYWYRQTLGQGPEFLTYFQNEAQLEKSRLLSDRFSAERPKGSFSTLEIQRTEQGDSAMYLCASSLGSAILYEQYFGPGTRLTVT.

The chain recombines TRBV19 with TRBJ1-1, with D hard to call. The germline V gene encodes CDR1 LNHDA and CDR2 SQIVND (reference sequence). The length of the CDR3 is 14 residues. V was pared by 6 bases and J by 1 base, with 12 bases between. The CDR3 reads CASSPRVRNTEAFF. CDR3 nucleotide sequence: TGTGCCAGTAGCCCACGGGTACGGAACACTGAAGCTTTCTTT.

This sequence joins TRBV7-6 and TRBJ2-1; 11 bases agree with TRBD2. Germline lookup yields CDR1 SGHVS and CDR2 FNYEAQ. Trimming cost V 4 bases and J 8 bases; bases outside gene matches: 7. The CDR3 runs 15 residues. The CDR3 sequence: CASSWTSGPFDEQFF. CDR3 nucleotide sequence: TGTGCCAGCAGCTGGACTAGCGGGCCTTTCGATGAGCAGTTCTTC.

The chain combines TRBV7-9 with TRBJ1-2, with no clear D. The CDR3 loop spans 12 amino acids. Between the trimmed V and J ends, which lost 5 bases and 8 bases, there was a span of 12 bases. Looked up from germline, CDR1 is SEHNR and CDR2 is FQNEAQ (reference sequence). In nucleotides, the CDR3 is TGTGCCAGCAGCCCCGGCCCCGTCGGCTACACCTTC. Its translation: CASSPGPVGYTF.

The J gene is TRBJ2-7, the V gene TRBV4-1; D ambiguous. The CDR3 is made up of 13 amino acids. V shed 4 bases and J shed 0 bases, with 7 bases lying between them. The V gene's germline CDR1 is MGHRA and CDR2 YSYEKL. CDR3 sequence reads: CASSPVSSYEQYF. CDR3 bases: TGCGCCAGCAGCCCCGTTAGCTCCTACGAGCAGTACTTC.

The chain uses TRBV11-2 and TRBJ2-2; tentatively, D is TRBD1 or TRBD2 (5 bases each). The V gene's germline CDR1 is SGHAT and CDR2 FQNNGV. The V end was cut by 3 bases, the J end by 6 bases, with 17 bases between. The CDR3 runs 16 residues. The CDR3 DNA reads TGTGCCAGCAGCTTGGGCCTGAGGGGAATCGCCGGGGAGCTGTTTTTT. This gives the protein CASSLGLRGIAGELFF.

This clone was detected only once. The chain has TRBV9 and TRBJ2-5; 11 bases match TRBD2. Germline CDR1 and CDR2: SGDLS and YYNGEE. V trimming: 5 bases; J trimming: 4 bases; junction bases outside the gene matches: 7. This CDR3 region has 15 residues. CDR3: CASSMTSGTGETQYF. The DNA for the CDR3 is TGTGCCAGCAGTATGACTAGCGGGACGGGAGAGACCCAGTACTTC. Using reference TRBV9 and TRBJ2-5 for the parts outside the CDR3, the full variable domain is DSGVTQTPKHLITATGQRVTLRCSPRSGDLSVYWYQQSLDQGLQFLIQYYNGEERAKGNILERFSAQQFPDLHSELNLSSLELGDSALYFCASSMTSGTGETQYFGPGTRLLVL.

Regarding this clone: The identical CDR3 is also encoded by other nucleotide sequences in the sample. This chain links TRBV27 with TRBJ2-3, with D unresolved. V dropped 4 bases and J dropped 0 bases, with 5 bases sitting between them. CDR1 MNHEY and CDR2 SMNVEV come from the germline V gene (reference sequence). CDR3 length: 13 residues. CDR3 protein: CASSSTSTDTQYF. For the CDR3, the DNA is TGTGCCAGCAGTTCGACTAGCACAGATACGCAGTATTTT.

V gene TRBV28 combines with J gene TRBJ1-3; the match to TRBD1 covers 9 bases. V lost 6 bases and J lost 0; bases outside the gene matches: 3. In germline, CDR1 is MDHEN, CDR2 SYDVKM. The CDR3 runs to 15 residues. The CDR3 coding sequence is TGTGCCAGCAGGATGACAGGGGGCTCTGGAAACACCATATATTTT. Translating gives CASRMTGGSGNTIYF.

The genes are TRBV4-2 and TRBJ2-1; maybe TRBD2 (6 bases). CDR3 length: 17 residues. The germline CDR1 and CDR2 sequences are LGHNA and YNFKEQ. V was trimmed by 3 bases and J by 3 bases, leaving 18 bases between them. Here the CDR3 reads CASSQRTGTVIYNEQFF. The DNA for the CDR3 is TGTGCCAGCAGCCAGAGAACCGGGACTGTAATCTACAATGAGCAGTTCTTC.